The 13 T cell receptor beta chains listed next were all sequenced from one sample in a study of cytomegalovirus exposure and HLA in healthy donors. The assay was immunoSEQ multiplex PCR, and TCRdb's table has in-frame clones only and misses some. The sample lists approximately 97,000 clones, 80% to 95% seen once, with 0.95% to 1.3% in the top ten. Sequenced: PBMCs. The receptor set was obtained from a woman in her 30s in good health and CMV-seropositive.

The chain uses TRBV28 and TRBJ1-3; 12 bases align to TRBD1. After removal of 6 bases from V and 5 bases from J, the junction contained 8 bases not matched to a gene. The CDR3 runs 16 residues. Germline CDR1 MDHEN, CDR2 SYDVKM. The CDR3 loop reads CASRSSGDRGRNTIYF. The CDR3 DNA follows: TGTGCCAGCAGATCCTCGGGGGACAGGGGGCGAAACACCATATATTTT.

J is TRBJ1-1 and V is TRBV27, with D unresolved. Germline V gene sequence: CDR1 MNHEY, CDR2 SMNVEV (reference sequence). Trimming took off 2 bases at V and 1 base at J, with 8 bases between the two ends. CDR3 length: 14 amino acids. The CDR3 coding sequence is TGTGCCAGCAGTTTAGTCGCAGGGAACACTGAAGCTTTCTTT. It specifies CASSLVAGNTEAFF.

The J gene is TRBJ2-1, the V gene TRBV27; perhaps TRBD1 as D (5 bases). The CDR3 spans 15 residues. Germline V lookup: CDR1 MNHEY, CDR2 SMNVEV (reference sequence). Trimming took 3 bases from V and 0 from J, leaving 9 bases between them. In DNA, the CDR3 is TGTGCCAGCAGTTTGAGACAGAGCTCCTACAATGAGCAGTTCTTC. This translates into CASSLRQSSYNEQFF.

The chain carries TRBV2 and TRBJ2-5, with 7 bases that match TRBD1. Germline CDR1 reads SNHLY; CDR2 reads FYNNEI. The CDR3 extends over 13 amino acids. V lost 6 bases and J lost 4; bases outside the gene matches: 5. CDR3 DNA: TGTGCCAGCAGGGTACAGGGGAGAGAGACCCAGTACTTC. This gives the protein CASRVQGRETQYF.

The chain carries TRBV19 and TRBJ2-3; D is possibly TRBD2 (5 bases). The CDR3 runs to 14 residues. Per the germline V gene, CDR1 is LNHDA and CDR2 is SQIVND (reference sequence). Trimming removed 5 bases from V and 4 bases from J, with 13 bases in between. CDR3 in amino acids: CASSRGGSADTQYF. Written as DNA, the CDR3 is TGTGCCAGTAGTCGGGGTGGGAGCGCAGATACGCAGTATTTT.

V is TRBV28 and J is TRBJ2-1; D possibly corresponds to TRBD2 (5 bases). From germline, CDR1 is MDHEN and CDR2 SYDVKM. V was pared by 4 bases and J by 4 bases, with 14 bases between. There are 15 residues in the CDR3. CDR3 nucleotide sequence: TGTGCCAGCAGTTCCGGAGCGGCAAAGTACAATGAGCAGTTCTTC. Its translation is CASSSGAAKYNEQFF. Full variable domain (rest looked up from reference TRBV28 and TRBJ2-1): DVKVTQSSRYLVKRTGEKVFLECVQDMDHENMFWYRQDPGLGLRLIYFSYDVKMKEKGDIPEGYSVSREKKERFSLILESASTNQTSMYLCASSSGAAKYNEQFFGPGTRLTVL.

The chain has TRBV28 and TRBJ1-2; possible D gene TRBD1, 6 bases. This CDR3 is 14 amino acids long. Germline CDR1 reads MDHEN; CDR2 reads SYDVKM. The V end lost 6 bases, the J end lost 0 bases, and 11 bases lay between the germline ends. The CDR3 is CASSRNRANYGYTF. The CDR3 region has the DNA TGTGCCAGCAGCAGGAACAGGGCTAACTATGGCTACACCTTC.

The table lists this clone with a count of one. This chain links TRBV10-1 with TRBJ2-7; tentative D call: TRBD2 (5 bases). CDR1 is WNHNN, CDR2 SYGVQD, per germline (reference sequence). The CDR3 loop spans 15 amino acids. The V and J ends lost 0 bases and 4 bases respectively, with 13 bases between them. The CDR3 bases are TGCGCCAGCAGTGAGTCCCGGCCTCCGGGGTACGAGCAGTACTTC. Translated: CASSESRPPGYEQYF.

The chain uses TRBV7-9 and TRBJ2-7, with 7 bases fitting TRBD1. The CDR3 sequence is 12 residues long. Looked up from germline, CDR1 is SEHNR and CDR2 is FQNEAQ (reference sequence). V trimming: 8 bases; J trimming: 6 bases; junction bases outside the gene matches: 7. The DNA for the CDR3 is TGTGCCAGCGAAACAGGGGTGGGCGAGCAGTACTTC. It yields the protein CASETGVGEQYF.

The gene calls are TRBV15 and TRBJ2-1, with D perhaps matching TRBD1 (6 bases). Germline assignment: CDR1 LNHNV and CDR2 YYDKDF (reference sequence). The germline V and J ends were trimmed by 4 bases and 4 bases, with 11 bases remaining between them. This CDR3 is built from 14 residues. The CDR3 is CATSKDGTYNEQFF. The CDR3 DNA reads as TGTGCCACCAGCAAGGACGGGACATACAATGAGCAGTTCTTC.

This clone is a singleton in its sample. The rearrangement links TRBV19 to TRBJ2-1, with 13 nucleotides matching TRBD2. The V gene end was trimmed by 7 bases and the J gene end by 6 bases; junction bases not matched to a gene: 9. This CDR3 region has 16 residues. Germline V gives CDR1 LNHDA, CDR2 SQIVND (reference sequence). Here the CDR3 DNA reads TGTGCCAGTACCCTACTAGCGGGAGGGCTGAGCAATGAGCAGTTCTTC. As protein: CASTLLAGGLSNEQFF.

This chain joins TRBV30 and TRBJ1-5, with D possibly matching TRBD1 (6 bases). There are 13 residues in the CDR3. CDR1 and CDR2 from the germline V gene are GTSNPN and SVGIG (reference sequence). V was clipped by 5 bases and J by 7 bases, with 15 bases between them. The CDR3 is CAWGVSGGQPQHF. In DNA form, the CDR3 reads TGTGCCTGGGGGGTGAGCGGGGGCCAGCCCCAGCATTTT.

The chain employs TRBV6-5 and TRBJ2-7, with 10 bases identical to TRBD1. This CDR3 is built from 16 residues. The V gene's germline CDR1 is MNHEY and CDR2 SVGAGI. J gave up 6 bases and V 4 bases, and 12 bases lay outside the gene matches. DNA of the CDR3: TGTGCCAGCAGTTCTATAGAAGGGACAGGGGTTACCGAGCAGTACTTC. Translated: CASSSIEGTGVTEQYF.